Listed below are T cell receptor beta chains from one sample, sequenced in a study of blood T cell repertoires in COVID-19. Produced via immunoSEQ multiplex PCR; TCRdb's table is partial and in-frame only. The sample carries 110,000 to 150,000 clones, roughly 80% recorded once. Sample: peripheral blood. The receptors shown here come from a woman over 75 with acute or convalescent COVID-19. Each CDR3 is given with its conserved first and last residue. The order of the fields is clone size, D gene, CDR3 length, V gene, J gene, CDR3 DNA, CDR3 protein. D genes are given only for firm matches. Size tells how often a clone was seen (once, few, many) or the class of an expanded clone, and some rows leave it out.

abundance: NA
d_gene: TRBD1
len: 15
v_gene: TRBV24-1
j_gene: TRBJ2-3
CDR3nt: TGTGCCACCAGTGGCGGAAGACAGGGGGTAGATACGCAGTATTTT
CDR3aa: CATSGGRQGVDTQYF

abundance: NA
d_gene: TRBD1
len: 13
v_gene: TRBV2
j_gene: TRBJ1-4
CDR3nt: TGTGCCAGCCAGACAGGGCGGCTTGAAAAACTGTTTTTT
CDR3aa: CASQTGRLEKLFF

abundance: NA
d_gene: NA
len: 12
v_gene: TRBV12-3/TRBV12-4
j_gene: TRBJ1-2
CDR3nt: TGTGCCAGCAGTGACAGCAACTATGGCTACACCTTC
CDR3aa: CASSDSNYGYTF

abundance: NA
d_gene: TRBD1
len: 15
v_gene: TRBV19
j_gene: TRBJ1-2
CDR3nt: TGTGCCAGTACCACCCCCGACAGGGGGCTCGTTGGCTACACCTTC
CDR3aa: CASTTPDRGLVGYTF

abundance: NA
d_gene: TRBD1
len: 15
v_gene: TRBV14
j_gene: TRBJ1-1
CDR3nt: TGTGCCAGCAGCCCCTTGAGGGGGCGGAACACTGAAGCTTTCTTT
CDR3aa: CASSPLRGRNTEAFF

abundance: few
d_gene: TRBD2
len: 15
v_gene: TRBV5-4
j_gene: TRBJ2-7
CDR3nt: TGTGCCAGCAGCCAAGCTACTAGCGGGAGCTACGAGCAGTACTTC
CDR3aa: CASSQATSGSYEQYF

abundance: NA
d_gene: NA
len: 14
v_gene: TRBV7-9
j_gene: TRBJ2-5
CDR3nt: TGTGCCAGCAGCTTAGGCGGACAGCAAGAGACCCAGTACTTC
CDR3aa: CASSLGGQQETQYF

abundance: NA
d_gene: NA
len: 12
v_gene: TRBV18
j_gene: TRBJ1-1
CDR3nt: TGTGCCAGCTCACCATTGAGGGATGTGGGTTTCTTT
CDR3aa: CASSPLRDVGFF

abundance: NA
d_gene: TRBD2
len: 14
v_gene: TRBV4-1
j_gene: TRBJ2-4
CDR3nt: TGCGCCAGCAGCCAAGGAACTAGCGGGAACATTCAGTACTTC
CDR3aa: CASSQGTSGNIQYF

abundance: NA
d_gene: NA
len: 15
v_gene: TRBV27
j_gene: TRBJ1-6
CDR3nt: TGTGCCAGCAGTTTGGGGCAGGGGCATAATTCACCCCTCCACTTT
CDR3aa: CASSLGQGHNSPLHF

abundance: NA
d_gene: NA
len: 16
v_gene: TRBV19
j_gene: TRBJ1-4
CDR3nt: TGTGCCAGTAGATCCCCGCTCGGTCATCTCAATGAAAAACTGTTTTTT
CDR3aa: CASRSPLGHLNEKLFF

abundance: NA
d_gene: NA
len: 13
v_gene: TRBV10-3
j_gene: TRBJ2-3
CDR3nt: TGTGCCATCAGAGGGGAAGAATTTAATACGCAGTATTTT
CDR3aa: CAIRGEEFNTQYF

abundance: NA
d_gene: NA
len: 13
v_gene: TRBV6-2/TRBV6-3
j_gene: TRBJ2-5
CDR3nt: TGTGCCAGCAGTTACCAAGCTCAAGAGACCCAGTACTTC
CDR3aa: CASSYQAQETQYF

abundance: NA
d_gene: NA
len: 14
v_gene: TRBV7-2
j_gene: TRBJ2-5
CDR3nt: TGTGCCAGCAGCCCGGAACAGGGAAAAGAGACCCAGTACTTC
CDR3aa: CASSPEQGKETQYF

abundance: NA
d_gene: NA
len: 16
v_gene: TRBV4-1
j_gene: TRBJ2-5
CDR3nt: TGCGCCAGCAGCCAAGGGGTGCAGGACAGTGGGGAGACCCAGTACTTC
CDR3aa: CASSQGVQDSGETQYF

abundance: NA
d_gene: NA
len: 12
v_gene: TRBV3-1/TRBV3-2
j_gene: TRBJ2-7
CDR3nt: TGTGCCAGCAGCCATCTTGCCTACGAGCAGTACTTC
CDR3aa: CASSHLAYEQYF

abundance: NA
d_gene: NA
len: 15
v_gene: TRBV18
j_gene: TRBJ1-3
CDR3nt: TGTGCCAGCTCACAAATCTCAGACTCTGGAAACACCATATATTTT
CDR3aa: CASSQISDSGNTIYF

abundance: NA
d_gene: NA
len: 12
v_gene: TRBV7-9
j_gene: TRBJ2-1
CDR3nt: TGTGCCAGCAGCTTTACGAGGAATGAGCAGTTCTTC
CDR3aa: CASSFTRNEQFF

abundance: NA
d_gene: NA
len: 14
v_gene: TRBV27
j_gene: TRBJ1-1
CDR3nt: TGTGCCAGCAGTTTTAGACAGACGAACACTGAAGCTTTCTTT
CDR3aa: CASSFRQTNTEAFF

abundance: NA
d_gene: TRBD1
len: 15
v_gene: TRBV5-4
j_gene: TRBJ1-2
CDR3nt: TGTGCCAGCAGCCAAACCAATCAGGGGGCCTATGGCTACACCTTC
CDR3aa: CASSQTNQGAYGYTF

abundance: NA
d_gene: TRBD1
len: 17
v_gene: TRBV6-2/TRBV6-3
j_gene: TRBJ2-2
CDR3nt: TGTGCCAGCAGTCAAAGTAGGGGGCTCTTTGACACCGGGGAGCTGTTTTTT
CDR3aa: CASSQSRGLFDTGELFF

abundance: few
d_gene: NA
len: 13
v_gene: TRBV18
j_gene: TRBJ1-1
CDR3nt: TGTGCCAGCTCTCAGGACAGAGACACTGAAGCTTTCTTT
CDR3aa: CASSQDRDTEAFF

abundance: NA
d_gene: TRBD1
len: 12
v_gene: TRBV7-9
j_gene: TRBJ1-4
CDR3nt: TGTGCCAGCAGCTCGACAGGGGAAAAACTGTTTTTT
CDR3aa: CASSSTGEKLFF

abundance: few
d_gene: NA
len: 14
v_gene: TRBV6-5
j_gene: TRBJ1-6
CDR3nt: TGTGCCAGCAACCAGGAACCTTATAATTCACCCCTCCACTTT
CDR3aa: CASNQEPYNSPLHF

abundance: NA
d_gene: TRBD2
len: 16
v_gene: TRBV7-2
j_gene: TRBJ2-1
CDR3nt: TGTGCCAGCAGCTTCCGACTAGCGGACTCCTACAATGAGCAGTTCTTC
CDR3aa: CASSFRLADSYNEQFF

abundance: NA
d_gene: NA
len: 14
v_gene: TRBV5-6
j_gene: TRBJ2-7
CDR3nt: TGTGCCAGCAGCTTGGCGGGACTTACCTACGAGCAGTACTTC
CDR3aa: CASSLAGLTYEQYF

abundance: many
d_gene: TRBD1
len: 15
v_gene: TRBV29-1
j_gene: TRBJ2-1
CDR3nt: TGCAGCGTTTGGGACAGGGAGAGCTCCTACAATGAGCAGTTCTTC
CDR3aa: CSVWDRESSYNEQFF

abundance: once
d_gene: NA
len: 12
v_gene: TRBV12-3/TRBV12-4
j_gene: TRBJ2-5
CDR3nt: TGTGCCAGCACCCAGGGCGTTGAGACCCAGTACTTC
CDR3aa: CASTQGVETQYF

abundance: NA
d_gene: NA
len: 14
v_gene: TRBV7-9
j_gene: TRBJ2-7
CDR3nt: TGTGCCAGCAGCTCGCCACGGTCAATCTACGAGCAGTACTTC
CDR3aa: CASSSPRSIYEQYF

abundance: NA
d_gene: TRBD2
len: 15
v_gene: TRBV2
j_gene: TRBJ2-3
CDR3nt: TGTGCCAGCAGTGAACTAGCGGTTACCACAGATACGCAGTATTTT
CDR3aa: CASSELAVTTDTQYF

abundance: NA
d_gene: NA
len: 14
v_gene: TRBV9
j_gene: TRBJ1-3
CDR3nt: TGTGCCAGCAGCGTAACTAGCTCTGGAAACACCATATATTTT
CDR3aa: CASSVTSSGNTIYF

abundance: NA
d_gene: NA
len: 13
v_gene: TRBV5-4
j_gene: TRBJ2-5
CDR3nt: TGTGCCAGCACCCTCGGAGTCCGAGAGACCCAGTACTTC
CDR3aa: CASTLGVRETQYF

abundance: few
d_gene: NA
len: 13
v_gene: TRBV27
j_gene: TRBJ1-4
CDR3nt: TGTGCCAGCAGTCCCTCAACTAATGAAAAACTGTTTTTT
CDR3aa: CASSPSTNEKLFF

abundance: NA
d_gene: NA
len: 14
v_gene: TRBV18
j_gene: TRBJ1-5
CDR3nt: TGTGCCAGCTCACCGTCGGGACACCAGGGGCCCCAGCATTTT
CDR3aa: CASSPSGHQGPQHF

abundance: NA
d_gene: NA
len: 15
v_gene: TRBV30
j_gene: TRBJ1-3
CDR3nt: TGTGCCTGGAGCCAGCAGGGGATTATAGGAAACACCATATATTTT
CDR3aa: CAWSQQGIIGNTIYF

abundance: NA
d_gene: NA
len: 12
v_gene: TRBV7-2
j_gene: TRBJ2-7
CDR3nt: TGTGCCAGCAGCTTCTCGGGCTACGAGCAGTACTTC
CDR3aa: CASSFSGYEQYF

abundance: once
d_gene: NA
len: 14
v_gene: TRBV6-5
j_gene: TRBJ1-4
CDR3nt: TGTGCCAGCAGTTACGCGGGTTTGGGAGAAAAACTGTTTTTT
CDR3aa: CASSYAGLGEKLFF

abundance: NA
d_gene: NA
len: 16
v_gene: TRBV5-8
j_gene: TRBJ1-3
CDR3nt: TGTGCCAGCAGCTTGGGTACAGACCCCAGGGGAAACACCATATATTTT
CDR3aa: CASSLGTDPRGNTIYF

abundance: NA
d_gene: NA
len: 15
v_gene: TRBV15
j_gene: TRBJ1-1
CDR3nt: TGTGCCACCAGCAGAGATCGGGGGGTGCGGACTGAAGCTTTCTTT
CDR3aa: CATSRDRGVRTEAFF

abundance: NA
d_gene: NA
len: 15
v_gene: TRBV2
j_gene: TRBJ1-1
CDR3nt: TGTGCCAGCAGTGTCGGTAAGGGGGGGTACACTGAAGCTTTCTTT
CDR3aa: CASSVGKGGYTEAFF

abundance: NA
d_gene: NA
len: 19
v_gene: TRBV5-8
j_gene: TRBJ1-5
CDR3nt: TGTGCCAGCAGCCTCCCGCTTCGGACAAGAAGATATAGCAATCAGCCCCAGCATTTT
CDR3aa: CASSLPLRTRRYSNQPQHF

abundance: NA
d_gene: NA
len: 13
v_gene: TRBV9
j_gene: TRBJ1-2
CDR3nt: TGTGCCAGCAGCGTGGACACAAACTATGGCTACACCTTC
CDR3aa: CASSVDTNYGYTF

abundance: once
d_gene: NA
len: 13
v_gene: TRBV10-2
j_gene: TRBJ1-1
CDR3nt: TGCGCCAGCAGTGAAACAGGGAAGCCTGAAGCTTTCTTT
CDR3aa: CASSETGKPEAFF

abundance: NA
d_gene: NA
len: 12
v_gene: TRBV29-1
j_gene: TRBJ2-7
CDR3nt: TGCAGCGTTGAAGATCGAGCCTACGAGCAGTACTTC
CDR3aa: CSVEDRAYEQYF

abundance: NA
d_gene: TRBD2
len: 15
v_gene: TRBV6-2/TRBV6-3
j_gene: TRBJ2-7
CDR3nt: TGTGCCAGCAGTTACTCCGCGGGGGAATGGTACGAGCAGTACTTC
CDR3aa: CASSYSAGEWYEQYF

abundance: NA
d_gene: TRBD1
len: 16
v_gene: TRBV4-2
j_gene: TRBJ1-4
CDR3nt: TGTGCCAGCAGCCAAGGCGACGGACAGGGGGTTGAAAAACTGTTTTTT
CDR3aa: CASSQGDGQGVEKLFF

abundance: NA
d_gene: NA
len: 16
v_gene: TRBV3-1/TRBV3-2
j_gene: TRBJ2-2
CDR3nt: TGTGCCAGCAGCCAACGGGGGGCGGGGAACACCGGGGAGCTGTTTTTT
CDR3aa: CASSQRGAGNTGELFF

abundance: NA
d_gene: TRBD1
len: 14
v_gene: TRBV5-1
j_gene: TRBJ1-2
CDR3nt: TGCGCCAGCAGCTCTGGACAGGGTGGCTATGGCTACACCTTC
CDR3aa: CASSSGQGGYGYTF

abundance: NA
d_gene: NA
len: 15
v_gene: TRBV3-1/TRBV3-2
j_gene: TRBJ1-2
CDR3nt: TGTGCCAGCAGCCAAGATGTATCCGGGAGGGACGGCTACACCTTC
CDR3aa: CASSQDVSGRDGYTF

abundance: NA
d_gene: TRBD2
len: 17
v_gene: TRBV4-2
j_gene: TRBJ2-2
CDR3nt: TGTGCCAGCAGCCAAGGATTACCTAGCGGGAACACCGGGGAGCTGTTTTTT
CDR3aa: CASSQGLPSGNTGELFF